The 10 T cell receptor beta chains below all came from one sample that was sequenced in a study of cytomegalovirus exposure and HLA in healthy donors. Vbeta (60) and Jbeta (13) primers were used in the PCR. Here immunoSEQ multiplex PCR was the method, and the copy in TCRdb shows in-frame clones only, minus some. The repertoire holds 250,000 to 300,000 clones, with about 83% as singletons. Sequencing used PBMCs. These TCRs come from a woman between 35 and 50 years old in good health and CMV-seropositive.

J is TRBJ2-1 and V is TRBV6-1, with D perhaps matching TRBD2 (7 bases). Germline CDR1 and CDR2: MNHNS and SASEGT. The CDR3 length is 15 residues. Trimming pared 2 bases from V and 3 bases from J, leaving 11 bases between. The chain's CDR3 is CASSERGALYNEQFF. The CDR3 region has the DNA TGTGCCAGCAGTGAACGGGGGGCTCTCTACAATGAGCAGTTCTTC.

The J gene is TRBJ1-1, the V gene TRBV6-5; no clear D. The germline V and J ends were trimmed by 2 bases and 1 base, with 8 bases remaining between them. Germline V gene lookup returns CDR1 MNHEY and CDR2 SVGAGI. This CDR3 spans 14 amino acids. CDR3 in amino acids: CASSYDHRNTEAFF. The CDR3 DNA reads TGTGCCAGCAGTTACGACCACAGGAACACTGAAGCTTTCTTT.

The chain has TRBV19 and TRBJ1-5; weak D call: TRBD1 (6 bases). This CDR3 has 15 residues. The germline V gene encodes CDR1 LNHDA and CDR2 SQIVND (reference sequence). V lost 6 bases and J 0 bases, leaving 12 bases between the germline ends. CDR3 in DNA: TGTGCCAGTAGATACAGGGACCTTAGCAATCAGCCCCAGCATTTT. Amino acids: CASRYRDLSNQPQHF.

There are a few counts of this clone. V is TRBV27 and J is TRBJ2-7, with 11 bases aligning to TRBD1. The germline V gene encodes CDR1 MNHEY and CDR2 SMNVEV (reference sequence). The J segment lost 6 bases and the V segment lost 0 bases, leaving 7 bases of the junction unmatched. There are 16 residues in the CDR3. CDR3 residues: CASSLSSGQGDFEQYF. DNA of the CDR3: TGTGCCAGCAGTTTATCCTCGGGACAGGGGGATTTCGAGCAGTACTTC.

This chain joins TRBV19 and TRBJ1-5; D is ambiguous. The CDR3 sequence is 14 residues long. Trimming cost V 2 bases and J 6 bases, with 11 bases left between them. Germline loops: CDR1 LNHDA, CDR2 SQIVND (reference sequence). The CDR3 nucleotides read TGTGCCAGTAGTATAACCGGGAGAGGTCAGCCCCAGCATTTT. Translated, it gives CASSITGRGQPQHF.

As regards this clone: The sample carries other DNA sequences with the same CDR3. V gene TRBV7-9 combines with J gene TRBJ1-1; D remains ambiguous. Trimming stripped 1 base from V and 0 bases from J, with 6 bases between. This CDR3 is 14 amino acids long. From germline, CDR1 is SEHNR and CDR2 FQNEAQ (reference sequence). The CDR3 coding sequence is TGTGCCAGCAGCTTAGACCGGGTGAACACTGAAGCTTTCTTT. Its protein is CASSLDRVNTEAFF.

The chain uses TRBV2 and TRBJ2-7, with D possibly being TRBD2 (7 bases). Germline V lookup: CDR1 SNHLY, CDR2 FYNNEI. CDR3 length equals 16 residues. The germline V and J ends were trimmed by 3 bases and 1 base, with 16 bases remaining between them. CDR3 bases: TGTGCCAGCAGTGACTCGGTCGGGGGGCCTTCCTACGAGCAGTACTTC. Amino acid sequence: CASSDSVGGPSYEQYF.

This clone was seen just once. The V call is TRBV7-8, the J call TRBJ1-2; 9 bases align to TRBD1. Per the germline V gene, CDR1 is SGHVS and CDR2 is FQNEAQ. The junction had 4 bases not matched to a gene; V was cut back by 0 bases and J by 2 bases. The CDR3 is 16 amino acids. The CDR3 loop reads CASSLAGGQGNYGYTF. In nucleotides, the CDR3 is TGTGCCAGCAGCTTAGCGGGGGGACAGGGAAACTATGGCTACACCTTC.

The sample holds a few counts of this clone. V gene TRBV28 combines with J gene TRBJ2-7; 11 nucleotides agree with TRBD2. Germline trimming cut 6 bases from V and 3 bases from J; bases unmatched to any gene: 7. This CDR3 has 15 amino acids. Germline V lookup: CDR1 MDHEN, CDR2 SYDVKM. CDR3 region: CASSLPTSGNYEQYF. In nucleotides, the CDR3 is TGTGCCAGCAGCCTCCCGACTAGCGGGAACTACGAGCAGTACTTC.

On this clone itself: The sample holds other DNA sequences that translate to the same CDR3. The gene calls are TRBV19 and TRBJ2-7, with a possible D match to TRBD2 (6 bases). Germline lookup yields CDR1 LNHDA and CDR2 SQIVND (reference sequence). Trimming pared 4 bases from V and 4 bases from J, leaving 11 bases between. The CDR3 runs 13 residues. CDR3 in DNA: TGTGCCAGTAGTACCACCGGGGGTTACGAGCAGTACTTC. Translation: CASSTTGGYEQYF.